The 3 T cell receptor beta chains presented below share a single source sample, sequenced in a study of shared clonotypes between healthy human individuals. The assay was immunoSEQ multiplex PCR, and TCRdb's table has in-frame clones only and misses some. The table records about 510,000 clones, around 96% of them present only once. Source material: naive CD4+ T cells sorted from blood. The sample's subset: CD45RA+ positively selected. Receptors originate from a woman in her 30s in good health.

This chain joins TRBV7-9 and TRBJ2-1, with 11 bases aligning to TRBD2. From germline, CDR1 is SEHNR and CDR2 FQNEAQ (reference sequence). This CDR3 has 18 amino acids. V lost 5 bases, J lost 0 bases, and 9 bases stayed unmatched. DNA of the CDR3: TGTGCCAGCAGCCGTCCCACTAGCGGGAGTTTCTCCTACAATGAGCAGTTCTTC. Its translation: CASSRPTSGSFSYNEQFF.

V is TRBV25-1 and J is TRBJ1-6; 9 nucleotides match TRBD1. Germline V CDR1 and CDR2: MGHDK, SYGVNS. V shed 4 bases and J 7 bases; nucleotides not matched to a gene: 5. The CDR3 covers 15 residues. The CDR3 loop reads CASSADRGNNSPLHF. The CDR3 DNA is TGTGCCAGCAGTGCGGACAGGGGAAACAATTCACCCCTCCACTTT.

This clone was observed once. This chain joins TRBV11-2 and TRBJ2-2; no definite D call. Trimming left V 10 bases short and J 4 bases short, with 16 bases between. Germline CDR1 is SGHAT and CDR2 is FQNNGV. This CDR3 has 14 amino acids. As DNA, the CDR3 is TGTGCCACCCCCCGGATTCCGAGCACCGGGGAGCTGTTTTTT. Its translation: CATPRIPSTGELFF.